Sequencing of this TCR beta chain was carried out in a study of cytomegalovirus exposure and HLA in healthy donors. In regard to this clone: Its antigen is undetermined.

The donors comprised healthy bone marrow donors. Whole-study results and caveats: About 87% or about 30% of the time was how often most TCR beta V segments were productive, according to an earlier analysis.

PCR used 60 Vbeta primers and 13 Jbeta primers. The assay was immunoSEQ multiplex PCR, and TCRdb's table has in-frame clones only and misses some. The data show roughly 130,000 clones, about 74% seen once. V gave up 1 base and J gave up 1 base; unmatched junction bases: 16. This CDR3 region has 19 residues. Per the germline V gene, CDR1 is SGHDT and CDR2 is YYEEEE. The chain couples TRBV5-6 to TRBJ1-2, with 7 bases identical to TRBD1. This receptor was obtained from a woman between 50 and 59 years old in good health and CMV-seropositive. Input material: PBMCs. The CDR3 region has the DNA TGTGCCAGCAGCTTGAAGGGGCGGCGCACAGGGGACCTTAACTATGGCTACACCTTC. Translating it yields CASSLKGRRTGDLNYGYTF. The full variable domain, its missing parts supplied by reference TRBV5-6 and TRBJ1-2, is DAGVTQSPTHLIKTRGQQVTLRCSPKSGHDTVSWYQQALGQGPQFIFQYYEEEERQRGNFPDRFSGHQFPNYSSELNVNALLLGDSALYLCASSLKGRRTGDLNYGYTFGSGTRLTVV.